These 12 T cell receptor beta chains originate from one sample sequenced in a study of blood T cell repertoires in COVID-19. Produced via immunoSEQ multiplex PCR; TCRdb's table is partial and in-frame only. The sample holds about 87,000 clones, approximately 82% seen once. Sequenced input: peripheral blood. All receptors derive from a woman in her sixties or seventies with acute or convalescent COVID-19.

The V gene is TRBV6-5, the J gene TRBJ1-5; D is unresolved. This CDR3 has 14 residues. V dropped 5 bases and J dropped 1 base, with 9 bases sitting between them. Germline CDR1 MNHEY, CDR2 SVGAGI. CDR3 DNA: TGTGCCAGCAGTCACCACATAAGCAATCAGCCCCAGCATTTT. Its translation: CASSHHISNQPQHF.

This chain joins TRBV7-8 and TRBJ1-1; the D gene is possibly TRBD1 (5 bases). V lost 6 bases and J 0 bases, leaving 8 bases between the germline ends. The V gene's germline CDR1 is SGHVS and CDR2 FQNEAQ. CDR3 length: 13 amino acids. The CDR3 region is CASRLQVNTEAFF. CDR3 in DNA: TGTGCCAGCAGACTACAGGTGAACACTGAAGCTTTCTTT.

The CDR3 spells CASRHTGANVLTF. The CDR3, as DNA: TGTGCCAGCAGGCATACAGGGGCCAACGTCCTGACTTTC. J is TRBJ2-6 and V is TRBV7-8; no reliable D call. CDR1 is SGHVS and CDR2 is FQNEAQ in the germline V gene. The CDR3 runs 13 residues. The germline V and J ends were trimmed by 6 bases and 4 bases, with 7 bases remaining between them.

The genes are TRBV3-1 (or the pseudogene TRBV3-2) and TRBJ1-2; 8 nucleotides agree with TRBD1. CDR3 length: 16 amino acids. V shed 4 bases and J 4 bases; nucleotides not matched to a gene: 11. Germline assignment: CDR1 LGHDT and CDR2 YNNKEL (reference sequence). CDR3: CASSPYPTGASYGYTF. CDR3 DNA sequence: TGTGCCAGCAGCCCATACCCGACAGGGGCCTCCTATGGCTACACCTTC.

J is TRBJ1-2 and V is TRBV11-3; 7 bases are a match to TRBD1. Trimming removed 5 bases from V and 4 bases from J; junction bases left unmatched: 13. From germline, CDR1 is SGHNT and CDR2 YENEEA. The CDR3 is 16 amino acids. The CDR3 reads CASSERGGQVVYGYTF. DNA of the CDR3: TGTGCCAGCAGCGAGCGCGGTGGACAGGTGGTCTATGGCTACACCTTC.

The chain combines TRBV5-4 with TRBJ2-7; D is possibly TRBD1 (7 bases). V lost 0 bases and J lost 6, with 13 bases in between. Germline values: CDR1 SGHNT, CDR2 YYREEE (reference sequence). The CDR3 loop spans 14 amino acids. This CDR3 reads CASSLAAGGSEQYF. CDR3 sequence (DNA): TGTGCCAGCAGCTTGGCTGCAGGGGGGTCCGAGCAGTACTTC.

The chain uses TRBV30 and TRBJ1-5; 9 bases line up with TRBD1. CDR1 and CDR2 (germline): GTSNPN, SVGIG (reference sequence). The CDR3 extends over 13 amino acids. V gave up 4 bases and J gave up 5 bases; unmatched junction bases: 3. CDR3: CAWTRQGDQPQHF. Written as DNA, the CDR3 is TGTGCCTGGACCAGACAGGGGGATCAGCCCCAGCATTTT.

The chain employs TRBV24-1 and TRBJ2-7; TRBD1 matches 10 bases. V was pared by 0 bases and J by 3 bases, with 7 bases of the junction left unmatched. The V gene's germline CDR1 is KGHDR and CDR2 SFDVKD. This CDR3 is built from 17 residues. This CDR3 reads CATSDLPGRDRGYEQYF. The CDR3 region has the DNA TGTGCCACCAGTGATTTGCCTGGCCGGGACAGGGGCTACGAGCAGTACTTC.

Details on this clone: Its ends do not fully match the called genes, so a read error is possible. The rearrangement uses TRBV5-1 and TRBJ1-2; TRBD1 agrees at 8 bases. This CDR3 is built from 13 residues. Per the germline V gene, CDR1 is SGHRS and CDR2 is YFSETQ. As DNA, the CDR3 is TGCGCCAGCAGCCTCCGGGACAGGTATGACTACACCTTC. As protein: CASSLRDRYDYTF. Full variable domain (outside the CDR3, taken from reference TRBV5-1 and TRBJ1-2): KAGVTQTPRYLIKTRGQQVTLSCSPISGHRSVSWYQQTPGQGLQFLFEYFSETQRNKGNFPGRFSGRQFSNSRSEMNVSTLELGDSALYLCASSLRDRYDYTFGSGTRLTVV.

The chain uses TRBV9 and TRBJ1-1; the D is unclear. Germline assignment: CDR1 SGDLS and CDR2 YYNGEE. The CDR3 length is 14 residues. V gave up 0 bases and J gave up 3 bases, with 9 bases separating them. Here the CDR3 DNA reads TGTGCCAGCAGCGTAGTGTGGGGAGACACTGAAGCTTTCTTT. Its protein product is CASSVVWGDTEAFF.

The chain couples TRBV2 to TRBJ1-2; D ambiguous. The V gene lost 8 bases and the J gene lost 4 bases, with 14 bases spanning the gap. The germline V gene encodes CDR1 SNHLY and CDR2 FYNNEI. The CDR3 has 13 residues. CDR3 in DNA: TGTGCCAGCGGTGGCCAGCGTCTCTATGGCTACACCTTC. It encodes CASGGQRLYGYTF.

The V call is TRBV9, the J call TRBJ1-2; D is undetermined. V lost 0 bases to trimming and J lost 8 bases, with 17 bases between them. Germline V gives CDR1 SGDLS, CDR2 YYNGEE. This CDR3 comprises 15 residues. DNA for the CDR3: TGTGCCAGCAGCGTAGAGGCCCGGGAAGGGAAAGGCTACACCTTC. As protein: CASSVEAREGKGYTF.